Included here is one T cell receptor beta chain sequence, with context. What it binds is unknown. Trimming left V 5 bases short and J 2 bases short, with 21 bases between. From germline, CDR1 is LNHDA and CDR2 SQIVND (reference sequence). CDR3 length: 17 amino acids. This specimen comes from a study of T cell repertoires in cytomegalovirus infection. Study context: The public TCR beta signatures pointed to both CMV infection and matching HLA type.

TCRdb itself ran the reads through MiXCR, one entry per CDR3 protein. The sample holds around 250,000 distinct CDR3 sequences, approximately 15% seen once. Study-level findings and limits: Totalled public TCR beta family frequency picked out people who carried CMV plus the relevant HLA. CMV-specific TCR beta clonotypes restricted by HLA-C dominated the ex vivo response.

The TCR was taken from a human donor in good health (CMV status not recorded). Some clones in this sample may be carry-over from other donors' samples. V usage is TRBV19 and J usage is TRBJ1-2, with D possibly TRBD1 on 6 matching bases. The source material was CD8+ T cells from PBMCs. The CDR3 coding sequence is TGTGCCAGTAGTGAAGACCGCGGACAGCCGTTCAACTATGGCTACACCTTC. It encodes CASSEDRGQPFNYGYTF.